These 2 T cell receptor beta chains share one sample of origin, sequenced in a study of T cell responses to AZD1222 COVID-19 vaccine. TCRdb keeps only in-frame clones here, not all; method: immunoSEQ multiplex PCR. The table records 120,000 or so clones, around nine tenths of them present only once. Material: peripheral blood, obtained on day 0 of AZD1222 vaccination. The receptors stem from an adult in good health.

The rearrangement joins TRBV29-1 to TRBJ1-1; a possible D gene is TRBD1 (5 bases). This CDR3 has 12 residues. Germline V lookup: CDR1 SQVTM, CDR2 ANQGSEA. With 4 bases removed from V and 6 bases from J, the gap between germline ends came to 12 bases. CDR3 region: CSVVSGIAEAFF. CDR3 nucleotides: TGCAGCGTTGTATCAGGGATAGCTGAAGCTTTCTTT.

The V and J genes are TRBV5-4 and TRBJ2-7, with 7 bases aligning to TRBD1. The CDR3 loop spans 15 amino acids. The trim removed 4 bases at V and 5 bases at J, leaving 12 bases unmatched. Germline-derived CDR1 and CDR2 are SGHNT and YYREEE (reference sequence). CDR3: CASSRNPTGIHEQYF. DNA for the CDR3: TGTGCCAGCAGCCGCAATCCGACAGGGATCCACGAGCAGTACTTC.